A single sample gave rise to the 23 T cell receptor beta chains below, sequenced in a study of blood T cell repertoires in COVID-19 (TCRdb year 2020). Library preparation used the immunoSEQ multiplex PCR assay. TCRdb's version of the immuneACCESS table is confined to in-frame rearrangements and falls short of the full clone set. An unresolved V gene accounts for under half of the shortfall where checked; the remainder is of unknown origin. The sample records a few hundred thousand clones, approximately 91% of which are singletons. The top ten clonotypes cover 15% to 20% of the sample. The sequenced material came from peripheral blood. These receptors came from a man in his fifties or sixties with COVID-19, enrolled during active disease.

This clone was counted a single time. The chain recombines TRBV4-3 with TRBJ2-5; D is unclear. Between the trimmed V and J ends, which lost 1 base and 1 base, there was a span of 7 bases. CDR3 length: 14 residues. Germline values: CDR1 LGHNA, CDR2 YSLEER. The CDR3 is CASSQGQFQETQYF. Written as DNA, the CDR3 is TGCGCCAGCAGCCAAGGACAATTCCAAGAGACCCAGTACTTC.

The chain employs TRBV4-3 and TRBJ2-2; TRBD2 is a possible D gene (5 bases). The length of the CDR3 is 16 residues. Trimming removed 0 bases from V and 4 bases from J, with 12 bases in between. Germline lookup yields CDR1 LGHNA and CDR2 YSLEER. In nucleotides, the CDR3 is TGCGCCAGCAGCCAAGATAGAGGGCAACCCACCGGGGAGCTGTTTTTT. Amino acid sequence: CASSQDRGQPTGELFF.

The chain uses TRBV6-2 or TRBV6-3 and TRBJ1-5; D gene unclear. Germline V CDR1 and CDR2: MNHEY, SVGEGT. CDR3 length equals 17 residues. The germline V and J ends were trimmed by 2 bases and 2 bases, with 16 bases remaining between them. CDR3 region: CASSYGVGSNRNQPQHF. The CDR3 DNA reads TGTGCCAGCAGTTACGGGGTTGGGAGCAACCGCAATCAGCCCCAGCATTTT.

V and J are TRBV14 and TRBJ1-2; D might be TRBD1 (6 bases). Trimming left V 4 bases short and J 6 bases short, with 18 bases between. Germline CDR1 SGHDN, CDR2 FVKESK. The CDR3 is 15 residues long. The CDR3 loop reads CASSPLAGAWNGYTF. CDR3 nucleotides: TGTGCCAGCAGCCCCCTTGCGGGGGCGTGGAATGGCTACACCTTC.

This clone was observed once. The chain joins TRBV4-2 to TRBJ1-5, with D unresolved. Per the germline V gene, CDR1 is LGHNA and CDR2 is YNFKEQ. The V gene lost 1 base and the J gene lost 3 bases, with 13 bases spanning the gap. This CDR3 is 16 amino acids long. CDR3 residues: CASSQGSSEDNQPQHF. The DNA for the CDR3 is TGTGCCAGCAGCCAAGGGTCCAGTGAGGACAATCAGCCCCAGCATTTT.

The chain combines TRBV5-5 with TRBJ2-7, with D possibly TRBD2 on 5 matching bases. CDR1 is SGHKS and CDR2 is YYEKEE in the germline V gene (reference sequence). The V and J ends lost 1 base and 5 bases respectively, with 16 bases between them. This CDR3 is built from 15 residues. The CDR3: CASSLISGRGHEQYF. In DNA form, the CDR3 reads TGTGCCAGCAGCTTGATTTCCGGACGAGGGCACGAGCAGTACTTC.

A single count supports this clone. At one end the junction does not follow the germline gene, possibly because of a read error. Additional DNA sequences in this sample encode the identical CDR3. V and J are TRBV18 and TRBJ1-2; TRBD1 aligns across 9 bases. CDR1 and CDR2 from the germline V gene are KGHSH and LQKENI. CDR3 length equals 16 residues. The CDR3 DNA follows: TGTGCCAGCTCACCACCCGGGACAGGGACCAACTATGGCTATACCTTC. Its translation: CASSPPGTGTNYGYTF.

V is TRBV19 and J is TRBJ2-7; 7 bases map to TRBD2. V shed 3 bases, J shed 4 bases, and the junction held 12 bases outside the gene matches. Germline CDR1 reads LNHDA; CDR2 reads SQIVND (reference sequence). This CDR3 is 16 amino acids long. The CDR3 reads CASSMGIGGSVYEQYF. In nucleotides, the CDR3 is TGTGCCAGTAGTATGGGAATTGGCGGGAGTGTGTACGAGCAGTACTTC. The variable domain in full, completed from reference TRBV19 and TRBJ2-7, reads DGGITQSPKYLFRKEGQNVTLSCEQNLNHDAMYWYRQDPGQGLRLIYYSQIVNDFQKGDIAEGYSVSREKKESFPLTVTSAQKNPTAFYLCASSMGIGGSVYEQYFGPGTRLTVT.

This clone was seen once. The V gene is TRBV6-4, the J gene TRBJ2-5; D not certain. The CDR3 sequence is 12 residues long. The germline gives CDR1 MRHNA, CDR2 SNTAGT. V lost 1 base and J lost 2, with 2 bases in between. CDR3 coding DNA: TGTGCCAGCAGTGACTTACAAGAGACCCAGTACTTC. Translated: CASSDLQETQYF.

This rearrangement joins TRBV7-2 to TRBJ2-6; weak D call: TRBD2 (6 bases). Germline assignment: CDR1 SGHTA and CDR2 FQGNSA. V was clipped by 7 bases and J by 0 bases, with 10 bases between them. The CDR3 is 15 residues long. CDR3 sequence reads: CASTGAGSGANVLTF. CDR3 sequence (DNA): TGTGCCAGCACCGGAGCGGGCTCTGGGGCCAACGTCCTGACTTTC.

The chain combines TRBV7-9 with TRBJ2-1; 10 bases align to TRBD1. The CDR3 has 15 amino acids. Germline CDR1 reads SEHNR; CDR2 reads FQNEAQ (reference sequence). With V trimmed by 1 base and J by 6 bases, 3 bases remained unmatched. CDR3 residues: CASSLGGDRGNEQFF. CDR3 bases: TGTGCCAGCAGCTTAGGTGGGGACAGGGGCAATGAGCAGTTCTTC. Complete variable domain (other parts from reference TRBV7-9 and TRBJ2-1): DTGVSQNPRHKITKRGQNVTFRCDPISEHNRLYWYRQTLGQGPEFLTYFQNEAQLEKSRLLSDRFSAERPKGSFSTLEIQRTEQGDSAMYLCASSLGGDRGNEQFFGPGTRLTVL.

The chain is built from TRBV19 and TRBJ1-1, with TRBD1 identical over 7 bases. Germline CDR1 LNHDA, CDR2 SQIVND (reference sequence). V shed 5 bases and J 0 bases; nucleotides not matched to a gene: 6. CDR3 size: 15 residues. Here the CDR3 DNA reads TGTGCCAGTAGTCCGGACAGGAGGATGAACACTGAAGCTTTCTTT. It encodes CASSPDRRMNTEAFF.

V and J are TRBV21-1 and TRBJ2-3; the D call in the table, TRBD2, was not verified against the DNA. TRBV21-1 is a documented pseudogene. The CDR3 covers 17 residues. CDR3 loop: CASSDLPGTSGTDTQYF. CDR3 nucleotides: TGTGCCAGCAGCGACCTCCCCGGGACTAGCGGCACAGATACGCAGTATTTT.

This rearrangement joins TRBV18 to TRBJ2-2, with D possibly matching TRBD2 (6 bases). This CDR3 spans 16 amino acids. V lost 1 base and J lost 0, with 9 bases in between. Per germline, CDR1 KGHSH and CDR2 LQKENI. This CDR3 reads CASSPRGGPNTGELFF. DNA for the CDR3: TGTGCCAGCTCACCACGTGGAGGGCCGAACACCGGGGAGCTGTTTTTT.

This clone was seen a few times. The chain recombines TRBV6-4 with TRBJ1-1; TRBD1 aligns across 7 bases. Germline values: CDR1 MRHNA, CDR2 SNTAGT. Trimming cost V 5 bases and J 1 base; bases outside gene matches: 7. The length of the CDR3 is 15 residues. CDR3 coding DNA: TGTGCCAGCAGTCCGGAGGGGGCTAGGAACACTGAAGCTTTCTTT. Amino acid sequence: CASSPEGARNTEAFF.

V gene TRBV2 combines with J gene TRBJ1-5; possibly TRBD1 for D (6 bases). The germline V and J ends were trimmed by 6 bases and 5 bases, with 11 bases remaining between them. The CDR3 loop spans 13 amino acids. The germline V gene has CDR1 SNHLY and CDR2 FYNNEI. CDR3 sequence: CASRQGWDQPQHF. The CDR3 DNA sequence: TGTGCCAGCAGACAGGGATGGGATCAGCCCCAGCATTTT.

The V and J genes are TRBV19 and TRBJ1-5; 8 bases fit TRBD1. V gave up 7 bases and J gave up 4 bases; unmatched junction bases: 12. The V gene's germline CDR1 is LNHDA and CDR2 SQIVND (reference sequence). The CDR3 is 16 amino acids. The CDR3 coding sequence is TGTGCCAGTACCCGCAGGGGACAGGACCCAAATCAGCCCCAGCATTTT. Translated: CASTRRGQDPNQPQHF.

This CDR3 reads CASSPGAGAVAYEQYF. The DNA of the CDR3 is TGCGCCAGCAGTCCTGGGGCGGGGGCAGTAGCCTACGAGCAGTACTTC. The chain couples TRBV5-1 to TRBJ2-7, with D perhaps matching TRBD2 (7 bases). Per germline, CDR1 SGHRS and CDR2 YFSETQ. The CDR3 length is 16 residues. The V and J ends lost 5 bases and 2 bases respectively, with 20 bases between them.

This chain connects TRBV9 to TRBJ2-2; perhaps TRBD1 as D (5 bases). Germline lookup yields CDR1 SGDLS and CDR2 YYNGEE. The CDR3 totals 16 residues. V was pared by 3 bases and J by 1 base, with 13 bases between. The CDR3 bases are TGTGCCAGCAGCGATAGAGATACAGGGAACACCGGGGAGCTGTTTTTT. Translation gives CASSDRDTGNTGELFF.

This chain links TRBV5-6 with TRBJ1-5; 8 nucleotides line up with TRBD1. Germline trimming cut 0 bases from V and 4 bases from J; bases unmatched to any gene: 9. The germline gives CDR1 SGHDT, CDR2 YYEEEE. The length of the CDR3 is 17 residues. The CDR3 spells CASSLATGQGRNQPQHF. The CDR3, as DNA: TGTGCCAGCAGCTTGGCTACCGGACAGGGTCGGAATCAGCCCCAGCATTTT.

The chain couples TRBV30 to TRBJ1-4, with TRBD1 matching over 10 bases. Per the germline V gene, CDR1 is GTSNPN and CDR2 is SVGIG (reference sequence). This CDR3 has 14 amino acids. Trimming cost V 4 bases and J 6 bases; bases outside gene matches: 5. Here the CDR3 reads CAWNPGQGHEKLFF. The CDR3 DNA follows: TGTGCCTGGAACCCGGGACAGGGGCATGAAAAACTGTTTTTT.

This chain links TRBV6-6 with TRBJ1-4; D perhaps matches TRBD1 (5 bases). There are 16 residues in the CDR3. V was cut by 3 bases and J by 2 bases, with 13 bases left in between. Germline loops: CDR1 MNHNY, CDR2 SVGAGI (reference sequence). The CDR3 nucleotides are TGTGCCAGCAGTTATAAGGCAGGGTACACTAATGAAAAACTGTTTTTT. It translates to CASSYKAGYTNEKLFF.

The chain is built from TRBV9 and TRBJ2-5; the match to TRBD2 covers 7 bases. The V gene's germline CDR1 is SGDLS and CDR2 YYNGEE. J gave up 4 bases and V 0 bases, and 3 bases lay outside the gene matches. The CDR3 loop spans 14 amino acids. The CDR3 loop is CASSVVPSGETQYF. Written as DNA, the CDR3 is TGTGCCAGCAGCGTAGTCCCTAGCGGAGAGACCCAGTACTTC.